The rows below give T cell receptor beta chains drawn from one sample of a study of T cell changes during pregnancy in multiple sclerosis. Here immunoSEQ multiplex PCR was the method, and the copy in TCRdb shows in-frame clones only, minus some. The sample lists some 49,000 clones, around 90% seen once, with 2.9% in the top ten. Specimen: CD8+ T cells from peripheral blood mononuclear cells, collected in the second trimester of pregnancy. These receptor sequences come from a female donor with multiple sclerosis, enrolled in a pregnancy study. The CDR3 runs from the conserved cysteine through the conserved F or W. D genes are given only for firm matches. Part of the rows lack a size; the others show once, few, many or a class for expanded clones.

CDR3 protein	CDR3 DNA	V gene	J gene	clone size	D gene
CASNPRGQRNIQYF	TGTGCCAGCAACCCCAGGGGACAGCGGAACATTCAGTACTTC	TRBV9	TRBJ2-4	NA	TRBD1
CASSPTWVGQAYGYTF	TGTGCCAGCAGCCCGACCTGGGTAGGACAGGCCTATGGCTACACCTTC	TRBV11-2	TRBJ1-2	NA	TRBD1
CASSQVGGGAGYNEQFF	TGCGCCAGCAGCCAAGTCGGCGGGGGGGCCGGGTACAATGAGCAGTTCTTC	TRBV4-3	TRBJ2-1	NA	TRBD2
CASSGGLLVGEQFF	TGTGCCAGTAGTGGGGGACTCCTTGTCGGTGAGCAGTTCTTC	TRBV19	TRBJ2-1	NA	NA
CASSVAGAYEQYF	TGTGCCAGCAGCGTCGCCGGGGCCTACGAGCAGTACTTC	TRBV9	TRBJ2-7	NA	NA
CAIRPSLAGDTYEQYF	TGTGCCATCAGGCCATCACTAGCGGGGGACACCTACGAGCAGTACTTC	TRBV10-3	TRBJ2-7	NA	TRBD2
CASSGHDSNYGYTF	TGTGCCAGCTCCGGCCACGACTCGAACTATGGCTACACCTTC	TRBV4-2	TRBJ1-2	once	NA
CASSDGTGGHEQYF	TGTGCCAGCAGTGACGGGACAGGGGGCCACGAGCAGTACTTC	TRBV6-1	TRBJ2-7	few	TRBD1
CASSPGGISAINYGYTF	TGTGCCAGCTCACCCGGGGGTATCAGTGCCATTAACTATGGCTACACCTTC	TRBV18	TRBJ1-2	NA	NA
CASSPREGREKLFF	TGTGCCAGCAGCCCCAGGGAGGGACGTGAAAAACTGTTTTTT	TRBV7-9	TRBJ1-4	NA	NA
CASSVASGGYQETQYF	TGTGCCAGCAGCGTAGCCAGCGGGGGGTACCAAGAGACCCAGTACTTC	TRBV9	TRBJ2-5	NA	TRBD2
CASSQTGTGISYNEQFF	TGTGCCAGCAGCCAGACCGGGACAGGGATCTCCTACAATGAGCAGTTCTTC	TRBV7-3	TRBJ2-1	NA	TRBD1
CAISESNRGEFDIYGYTF	TGTGCCATCAGTGAGTCGAACAGGGGCGAATTTGATATCTATGGCTACACCTTC	TRBV10-3	TRBJ1-2	NA	TRBD1
CASSEPRAGGPLGEQFF	TGTGCCAGCAGCGAACCCAGAGCGGGGGGACCGTTGGGTGAGCAGTTCTTC	TRBV9	TRBJ2-1	NA	TRBD2
CATSTPVMGGGYTF	TGTGCCACCAGCACCCCCGTGATGGGGGGGGGCTACACCTTC	TRBV15	TRBJ1-2	once	NA
CASMFSGGSSYEQYF	TGTGCCAGCATGTTTAGCGGGGGAAGCTCCTACGAGCAGTACTTC	TRBV2	TRBJ2-7	NA	TRBD2
CASMTNSYEQYF	TGTGCCAGCATGACAAACTCCTACGAGCAGTACTTC	TRBV6-5	TRBJ2-7	NA	NA
CASSLGGGRSDTQYF	TGTGCCAGCAGCTTAGGGGGGGGCAGGTCAGATACGCAGTATTTT	TRBV7-6	TRBJ2-3	NA	NA
CASSGGGRGYEQYF	TGTGCCAGCAGCGGGGGGGGCAGGGGATACGAGCAGTACTTC	TRBV9	TRBJ2-7	NA	NA
CASSPGSGGYEQYF	TGTGCTAGCAGCCCGGGAAGCGGGGGGTACGAGCAGTACTTC	TRBV7-7	TRBJ2-7	NA	TRBD2
CASIIGQGAYEQYF	TGTGCCAGCATCATAGGACAGGGTGCCTACGAGCAGTACTTC	TRBV6-6	TRBJ2-7	NA	TRBD1
CASRQGVTGNTIYF	TGTGCCAGCAGGCAAGGGGTGACTGGAAACACCATATATTTT	TRBV27	TRBJ1-3	NA	NA
CASSMALQGSGYTF	TGTGCCAGTAGTATGGCCCTGCAGGGCAGTGGCTACACCTTC	TRBV19	TRBJ1-2	NA	NA
CASSLIVLEQYF	TGTGCCAGCAGCTTAATCGTCCTCGAGCAGTACTTC	TRBV7-8	TRBJ2-7	NA	NA
CASSLFPGDRSRTEAFF	TGTGCCAGCAGCCTTTTCCCTGGGGACAGGTCCCGCACTGAAGCTTTCTTT	TRBV5-4	TRBJ1-1	NA	TRBD1
CASSLVEAYEQYF	TGTGCCAGCAGCTTAGTGGAGGCCTACGAGCAGTACTTC	TRBV7-8	TRBJ2-7	NA	NA
CASSNGTSIGDEQFF	TGCGCCAGCAGCAACGGGACTAGTATAGGGGATGAGCAGTTCTTC	TRBV5-1	TRBJ2-1	once	TRBD2
CASSLRESNYGYTF	TGTGCCAGCAGCTTACGGGAGTCAAACTATGGCTACACCTTC	TRBV7-9	TRBJ1-2	NA	NA
CASSLRPIGSSYNEQFF	TGTGCCAGCAGCTTAAGGCCCATTGGGAGCTCCTACAATGAGCAGTTCTTC	TRBV11-2	TRBJ2-1	NA	NA
CASSGQGDTGELFF	TGTGCCAGCAGTGGACAGGGTGACACCGGGGAGCTGTTTTTT	TRBV6-4	TRBJ2-2	NA	TRBD1
CASTGQVTNTEAFF	TGTGCCAGCACCGGACAGGTTACGAACACTGAAGCTTTCTTT	TRBV2	TRBJ1-1	NA	TRBD1
CASSQAGTAAYEQYF	TGTGCCAGCAGCCAAGCCGGGACAGCAGCCTACGAGCAGTACTTC	TRBV14	TRBJ2-7	NA	TRBD1
CASSLAGVYGYTF	TGTGCCAGCAGCCTTGCAGGGGTTTATGGCTACACCTTC	TRBV7-8	TRBJ1-2	NA	NA
CASSQELGTGGDEQYF	TGCGCCAGCAGCCAAGAATTGGGGACAGGGGGCGACGAGCAGTACTTC	TRBV4-3	TRBJ2-7	medium-sized	TRBD1
CASSLIRGVPTYEQYF	TGTGCCAGCAGCTTAATAAGGGGTGTCCCTACCTACGAGCAGTACTTC	TRBV11-2	TRBJ2-7	NA	NA
CASSYGAVLDYGYTF	TGTGCCAGCAGCTATGGGGCAGTCCTGGACTATGGCTACACCTTC	TRBV7-2	TRBJ1-2	NA	NA
CASSVGGGERGNYRDTQYF	TGTGCCAGCAGCGTAGGCGGGGGGGAGCGGGGGAACTACAGGGATACGCAGTATTTT	TRBV9	TRBJ2-3	NA	TRBD2
CASSDLRRGGPGVNEQFF	TGTGCCAGCAGTGACCTCCGCCGCGGGGGGCCCGGGGTAAATGAGCAGTTCTTC	TRBV6-4	TRBJ2-1	NA	TRBD2
CASSQQGLRGYEQYF	TGCGCCAGCAGCCAACAGGGGTTAAGGGGCTACGAGCAGTACTTC	TRBV4-3	TRBJ2-7	NA	NA
CASSQGLQETQYF	TGCGCCAGCAGCCAAGGACTTCAAGAGACCCAGTACTTC	TRBV4-1	TRBJ2-5	NA	NA
CASSTRTSEETQYF	TGTGCCAGTAGTACTCGGACTAGCGAGGAGACCCAGTACTTC	TRBV19	TRBJ2-5	NA	TRBD2
CASSEIKGTGELFF	TGTGCCAGCAGTGAAATAAAGGGGACCGGGGAGCTGTTTTTT	TRBV6-1	TRBJ2-2	NA	NA
CAGHGGGSYLRETQYF	TGTGCCGGACATGGGGGGGGGTCCTACCTTAGAGAGACCCAGTACTTC	TRBV30	TRBJ2-5	NA	TRBD2
CASGLAGGDTEAFF	TGTGCTAGTGGTTTGGCCGGGGGAGACACTGAAGCTTTCTTT	TRBV12-5	TRBJ1-1	once	NA
CASSTTSGENSYEQYF	TGTGCCAGCAGCACAACTAGCGGAGAGAATTCCTACGAGCAGTACTTC	TRBV9	TRBJ2-7	NA	TRBD2
CASTKRQEWGTEAFF	TGTGCCAGTACCAAAAGACAGGAATGGGGCACTGAAGCTTTCTTT	TRBV19	TRBJ1-1	few	NA
CSVGTGDYSGANVLTF	TGCAGCGTTGGGACAGGGGACTACTCTGGGGCCAACGTCCTGACTTTC	TRBV29-1	TRBJ2-6	NA	TRBD1
CASSRWRAGGNYGYTF	TGTGCCAGCAGCCGGTGGCGGGCAGGGGGGAACTATGGCTACACCTTC	TRBV11-2	TRBJ1-2	NA	TRBD1
CASTHRGGTEAFF	TGTGCCAGCACCCACAGGGGAGGCACTGAAGCTTTCTTT	TRBV25-1	TRBJ1-1	NA	TRBD1
CASSSEDRAAPTGELFF	TGTGCCAGCAGCTCGGAAGACAGAGCAGCCCCCACCGGGGAGCTGTTTTTT	TRBV7-9	TRBJ2-2	NA	NA